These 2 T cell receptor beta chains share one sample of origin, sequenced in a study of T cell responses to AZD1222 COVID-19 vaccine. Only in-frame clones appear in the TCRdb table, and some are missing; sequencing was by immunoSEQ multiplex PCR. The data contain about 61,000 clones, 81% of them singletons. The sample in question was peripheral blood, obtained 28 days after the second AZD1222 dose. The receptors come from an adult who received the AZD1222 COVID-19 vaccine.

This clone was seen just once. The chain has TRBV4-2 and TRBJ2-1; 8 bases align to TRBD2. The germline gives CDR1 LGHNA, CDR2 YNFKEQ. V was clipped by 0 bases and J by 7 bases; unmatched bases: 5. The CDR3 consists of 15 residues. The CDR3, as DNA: TGTGCCAGCAGCCAAGATTCCCTAGCGGGTAATGAGCAGTTCTTC. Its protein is CASSQDSLAGNEQFF.

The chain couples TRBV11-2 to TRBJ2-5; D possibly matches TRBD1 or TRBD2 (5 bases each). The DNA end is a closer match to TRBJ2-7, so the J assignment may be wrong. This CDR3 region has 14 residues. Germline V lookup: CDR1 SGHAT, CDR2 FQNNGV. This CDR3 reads CASSRDGSSYEQYF. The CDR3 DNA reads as TGTGCCAGCAGCCGGGACGGATCCTCCTACGAGCAGTACTTC.